This T cell receptor beta chain came from a study of identical twins. Points from the study as a whole: Shared out-of-frame alpha sequences (those common to twins) showed excess low generation probability.

About this clonotype: Antigen unknown.

The cDNA had a unique molecular identifier and a template-switch universal primer site. TCRdb reprocessed the 5' RACE reads via MiXCR and lists one record per CDR3 protein. The table records 540,000 or so distinct CDR3 sequences, around 24% of them present only once. Everyone who gave samples was a healthy Caucasian. The data also belong to a second study, concerning yellow fever vaccine responses in identical twins.

Sequences were obtained from CD4+ T cells sorted from blood. The source of this sequence is a woman between 18 and 29 years old in good health.

CDR3 sequence (DNA): TGTGCCAGCAGCTCCCCCGGGGGGCGGGGTGCTGAGTTCTTC. Translating gives CASSSPGGRGAEFF. This chain links TRBV11-2 with TRBJ2-1, with a tentative D call TRBD2 (7 bases). Trimming took off 4 bases at V and 14 bases at J, with 21 bases between the two ends. CDR1 is SGHAT and CDR2 is FQNNGV in the germline V gene. This CDR3 has 14 amino acids.